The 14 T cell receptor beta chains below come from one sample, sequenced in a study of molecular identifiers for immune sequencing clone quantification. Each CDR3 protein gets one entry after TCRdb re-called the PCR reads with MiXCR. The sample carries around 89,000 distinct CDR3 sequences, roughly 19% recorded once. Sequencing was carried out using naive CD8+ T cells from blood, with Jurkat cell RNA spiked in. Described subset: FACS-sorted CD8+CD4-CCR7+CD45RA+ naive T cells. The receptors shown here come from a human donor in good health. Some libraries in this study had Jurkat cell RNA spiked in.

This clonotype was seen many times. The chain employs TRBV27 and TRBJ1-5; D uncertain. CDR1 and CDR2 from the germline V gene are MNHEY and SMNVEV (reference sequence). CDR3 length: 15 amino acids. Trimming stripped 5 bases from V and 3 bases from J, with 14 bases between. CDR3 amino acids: CASSPLPSLNQPQHF. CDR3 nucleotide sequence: TGTGCCAGCAGTCCCCTCCCCAGCCTCAATCAGCCCCAGCATTTT.

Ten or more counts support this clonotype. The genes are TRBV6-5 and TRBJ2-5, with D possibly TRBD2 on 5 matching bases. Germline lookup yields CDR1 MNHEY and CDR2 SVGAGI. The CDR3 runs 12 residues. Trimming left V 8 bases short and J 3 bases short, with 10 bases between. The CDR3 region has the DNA TGTGCCAGCGGACCCGGGAAAGAGACCCAGTACTTC. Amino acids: CASGPGKETQYF.

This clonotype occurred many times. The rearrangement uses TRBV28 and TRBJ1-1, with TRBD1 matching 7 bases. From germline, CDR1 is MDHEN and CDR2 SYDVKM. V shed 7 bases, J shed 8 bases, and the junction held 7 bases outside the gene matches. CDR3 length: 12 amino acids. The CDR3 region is CASNLDRQEAFF. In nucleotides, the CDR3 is TGTGCCAGCAACCTGGACAGGCAGGAAGCTTTCTTT.

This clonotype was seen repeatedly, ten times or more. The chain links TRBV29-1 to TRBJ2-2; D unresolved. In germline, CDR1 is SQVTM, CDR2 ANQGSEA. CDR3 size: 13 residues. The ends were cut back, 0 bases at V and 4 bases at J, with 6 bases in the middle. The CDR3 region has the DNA TGCAGCGTTGAAGATGGGGTCACCGGGGAGCTGTTTTTT. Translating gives CSVEDGVTGELFF.

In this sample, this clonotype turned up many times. CDR3 amino acids: CASSRSGQGFSTEAFF. The CDR3 nucleotides read TGCGCCAGCAGCCGGTCGGGACAGGGGTTTTCCACTGAAGCTTTCTTT. The chain joins TRBV4-1 to TRBJ1-1; TRBD1 agrees at 10 bases. With V trimmed by 4 bases and J by 4 bases, 9 bases remained unmatched. Germline CDR1 is MGHRA and CDR2 is YSYEKL. This CDR3 has 16 residues.

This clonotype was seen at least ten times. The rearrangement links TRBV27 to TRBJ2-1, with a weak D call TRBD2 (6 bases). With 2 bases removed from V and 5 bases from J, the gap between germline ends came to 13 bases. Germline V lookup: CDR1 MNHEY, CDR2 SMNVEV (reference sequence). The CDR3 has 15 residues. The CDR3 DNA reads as TGTGCCAGCAGTTTAGGATCGCGGGGACACAATGAGCAGTTCTTC. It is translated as CASSLGSRGHNEQFF.

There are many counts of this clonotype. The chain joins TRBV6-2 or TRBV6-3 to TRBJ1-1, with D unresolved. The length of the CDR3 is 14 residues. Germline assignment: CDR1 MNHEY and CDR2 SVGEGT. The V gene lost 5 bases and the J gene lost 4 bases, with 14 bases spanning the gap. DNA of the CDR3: TGTGCCAGCAGTACCACACGTCCTTTCACTGAAGCTTTCTTT. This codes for CASSTTRPFTEAFF.

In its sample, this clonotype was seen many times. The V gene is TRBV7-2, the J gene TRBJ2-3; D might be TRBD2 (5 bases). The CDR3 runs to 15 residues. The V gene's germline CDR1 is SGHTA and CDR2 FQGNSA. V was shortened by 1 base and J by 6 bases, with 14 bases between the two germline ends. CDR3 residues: CASSLGVTGWDTQYF. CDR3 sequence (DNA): TGTGCCAGCAGCTTAGGGGTTACGGGGTGGGATACGCAGTATTTT.

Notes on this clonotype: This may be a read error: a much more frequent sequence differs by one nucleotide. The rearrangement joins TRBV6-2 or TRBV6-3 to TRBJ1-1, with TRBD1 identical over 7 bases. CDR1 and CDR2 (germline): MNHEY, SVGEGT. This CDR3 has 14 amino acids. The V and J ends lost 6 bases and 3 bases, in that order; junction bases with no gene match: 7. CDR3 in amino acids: CASRPYTGDTEAFF. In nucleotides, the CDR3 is TGTGCCAGCAGACCTTATACAGGGGACACTGAAGCTTTCTTT.

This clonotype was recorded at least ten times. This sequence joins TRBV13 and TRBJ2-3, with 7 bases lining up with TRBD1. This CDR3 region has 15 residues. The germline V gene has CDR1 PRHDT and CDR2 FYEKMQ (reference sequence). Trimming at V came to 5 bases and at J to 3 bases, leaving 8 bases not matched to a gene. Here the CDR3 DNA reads TGTGCCAGCAGCCCTACCGGGACAGCGACAGATACGCAGTATTTT. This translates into CASSPTGTATDTQYF.

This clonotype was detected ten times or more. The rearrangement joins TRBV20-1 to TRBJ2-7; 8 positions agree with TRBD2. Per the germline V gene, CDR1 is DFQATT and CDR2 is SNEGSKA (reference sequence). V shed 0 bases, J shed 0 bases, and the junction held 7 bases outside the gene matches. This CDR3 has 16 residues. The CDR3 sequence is CSARDRAGVNSYEQYF. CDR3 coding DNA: TGCAGTGCTAGAGATCGAGCGGGGGTGAACTCCTACGAGCAGTACTTC.

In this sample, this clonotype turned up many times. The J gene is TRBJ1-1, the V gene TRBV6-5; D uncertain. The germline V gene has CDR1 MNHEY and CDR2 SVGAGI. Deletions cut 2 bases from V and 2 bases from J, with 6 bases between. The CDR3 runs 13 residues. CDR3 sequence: CASSYMSNTEAFF. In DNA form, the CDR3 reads TGTGCCAGCAGTTACATGTCAAACACTGAAGCTTTCTTT.

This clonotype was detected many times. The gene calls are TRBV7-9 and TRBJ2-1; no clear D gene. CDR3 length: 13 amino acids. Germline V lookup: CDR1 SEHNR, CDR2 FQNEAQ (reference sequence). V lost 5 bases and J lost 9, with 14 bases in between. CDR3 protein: CASSAPSPGEQFF. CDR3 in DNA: TGTGCCAGCAGCGCCCCAAGCCCCGGTGAGCAGTTCTTC.

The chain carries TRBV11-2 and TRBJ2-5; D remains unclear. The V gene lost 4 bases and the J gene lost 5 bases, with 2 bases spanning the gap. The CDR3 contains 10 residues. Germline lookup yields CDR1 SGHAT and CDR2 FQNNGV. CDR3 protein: CASSSETQYF. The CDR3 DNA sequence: TGTGCCAGCAGCTCTGAGACCCAGTACTTC.